The subject of this entry is one TCR beta chain. What it binds is unknown. The template consisted of bulk tumor genomic DNA, with 600 ng used per sample. Biopsy collection occurred during surgery, with several far-apart biopsies per primary tumor. Undergoing curative surgery were patients whose non-small cell lung cancer was untreated and newly diagnosed. Study donors were patients with a new diagnosis of non-small cell lung cancer who underwent surgery with curative intent. The V end was cut by 0 bases, the J end by 2 bases, with 11 bases between. The V gene's germline CDR1 is DFQATT and CDR2 SNEGSKA (reference sequence). The CDR3 extends over 15 amino acids. The sample comes from a study of immune heterogeneity within non-small cell lung tumors. Across the whole study: There were a handful of squamous cell carcinomas, 10 non-squamous carcinomas and 1 tumor not otherwise specified.

The TCR beta CDR3 region underwent multiplex PCR amplification with 32 V and 13 J primers. TCRdb re-called the multiplex PCR reads through MiXCR, storing one row per CDR3 protein. The table has fewer than 5,500 distinct CDR3 sequences, roughly 24% seen once; the top ten hold roughly 12%. Study-level points and caveats: Dominant CDR3 beta clonotypes repeated across a patient's tumor loci, while different loci held unique high-frequency clones.

The source material was lung tumor tissue. The chain carries TRBV20-1 and TRBJ2-1; D possibly corresponds to TRBD1 (5 bases). This receptor was identified in a man aged 55 to 70 with non-small cell lung cancer. The CDR3 bases are TGCAGTGCTAGAGATGCCAGGGCTACCTACAATGAGCAGTTCTTC. It encodes CSARDARATYNEQFF.